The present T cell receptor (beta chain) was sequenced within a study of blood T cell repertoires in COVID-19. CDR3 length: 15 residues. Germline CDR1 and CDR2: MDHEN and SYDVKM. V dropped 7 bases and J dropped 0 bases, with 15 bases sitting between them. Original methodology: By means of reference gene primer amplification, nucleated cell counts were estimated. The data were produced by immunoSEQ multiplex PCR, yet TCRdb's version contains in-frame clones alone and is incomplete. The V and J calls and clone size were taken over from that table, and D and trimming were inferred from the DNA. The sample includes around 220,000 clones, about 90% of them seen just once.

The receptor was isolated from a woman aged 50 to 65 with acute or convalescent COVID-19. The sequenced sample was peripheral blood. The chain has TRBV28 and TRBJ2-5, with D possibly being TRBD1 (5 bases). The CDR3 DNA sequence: TGTGCCAGCAACGACAGAGATTCATACCAAGAGACCCAGTACTTC. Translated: CASNDRDSYQETQYF.